This T cell receptor beta chain appears in the sequencing data of a study of shared clonotypes between healthy human individuals. The wider study: Sampling drew on donors who were a couple of women and a few men aged 18 to 49. Points from the study as a whole: The study drew on few donors, limiting represented genetic and exposure-history diversity.

A note on this clone: Its matching antigen is unknown.

Per the original methods: From ImmunoSEQ came sequences covering only the junction and carrying no quality scores, so filtering differed. TCRdb's table, derived via immunoSEQ multiplex PCR, lists solely in-frame clones and lacks some. For V, J and clone size, that table is used; D and trimming come from the DNA. The sample lists 800,000 or so clones; approximately 97% were seen once. Germline CDR1 reads SGHNT; CDR2 reads YYREEE (reference sequence). Trimming left V 4 bases short and J 5 bases short, with 19 bases between. The CDR3 contains 16 residues. In the naive CD8 group, cells lacked CD45RO and were positively selected for CCR7, so terminally differentiated effector memory CD45RA+ cells were left out. Within Nashville, Tennessee resided all donors, each a Caucasian adult.

The source of this sequence is a young man in good health. The chain joins TRBV5-4 to TRBJ2-1; weak D call: TRBD1 (6 bases). Sample: naive CD8+ T cells sorted from blood. DNA of the CDR3: TGTGCCAGCAGCACAAAGGACAACAGGGCACACAATGAGCAGTTCTTC. Protein: CASSTKDNRAHNEQFF.